This TCR beta chain was profiled in a study of T cells after yellow fever vaccination. Overall study results and limits: Clones from primary vaccination mostly reappeared after the booster (around 96% CD4, over 85% CD8). Though it reached lower strength, the secondary response hit its peak faster, day 5 versus 15. Clonotypes found in both CD4 and CD8 compartments made up a small share.

Template switching with 5'RACE generated the TCR cDNA and added a universal primer site and UMIs. Each CDR3 protein is one row after TCRdb ran MiXCR on the 5' RACE reads. The sample comprises a few hundred thousand distinct CDR3 sequences, about a sixth of which are singletons, and about 18% rests with the top ten. V dropped 6 bases and J dropped 4 bases, with 11 bases sitting between them. Germline CDR1 and CDR2: KGHDR and SFDVKD. This CDR3 spans 13 amino acids. There are a few counts of this clonotype. Its antigen is still unknown. The clonotype originates from a man aged 18 to 29 who received the YFV17D yellow fever vaccine. The material was PBMCs, obtained less than 6 days after the first yellow fever vaccination. The rearrangement uses TRBV24-1 and TRBJ1-2, with D unresolved. CDR3 in DNA: TGTGCCACCAGTCGAGGTGGAACCTATGGCTACACCTTC. Translating it yields CATSRGGTYGYTF.